This T cell receptor beta chain was found in a study of blood T cells in healthy people across ages. For the study at large: Capturing about one barcoded beta molecule per two T cells was achieved by template switching.

A second PCR, run for roughly 7 to 12 cycles, used a sample-barcoded 5' primer plus a J-beta primer mix. Each CDR3 protein is one row after TCRdb ran MiXCR on the 5' RACE reads. The table lists 850,000 to 1,000,000 distinct CDR3 sequences, approximately 50% of them singletons. Details on this clonotype: Its antigen is undetermined.

Study-wide results and caveats: Any conclusive comparison of naive versus antigen-experienced cells was prevented by using unsorted PBMCs.

The individuals who served as donors were healthy Caucasians living in Russia, aged about 6 to 100. The authors extracted at least 6 micrograms of total RNA per sample. CDR1 is SGHTA and CDR2 is FQGNSA in the germline V gene. V dropped 1 base and J dropped 7; count of bases not matched to a gene: 4. The CDR3 has 15 amino acids. This sequence was found in a woman between 55 and 75 years old in good health. This chain joins TRBV7-2 and TRBJ1-2; 12 bases match TRBD1. Input material: blood. CDR3 nucleotides: TGTGCCAGCAGCTTAGGGGACAGGGGGCGGGGTGGCTACACCTTC. It translates to CASSLGDRGRGGYTF.